This T cell receptor (beta chain) is from a study of T cells in Graves' hyperthyroidism and ophthalmopathy. Regarding the study as a whole: Among clonotypes expanded in thyroid above 0.001, most were also found in blood. Ophthalmopathy was distinguished from stable hyperthyroidism by 13 V-J signatures.

TCR beta CDR3 region amplification was performed from RNA transcripts. The primer set for the first-round RT-PCR of the TCR CDR3 was HTBI. TCRdb independently ran MiXCR on the multiplex PCR reads; one entry per CDR3 protein. The data show 250,000 to 300,000 distinct CDR3 sequences, roughly 15% seen once. As for this clonotype: Its cognate antigen is unknown.

The CDR3 contains 14 residues. Losses at the gene ends were 5 bases for V and 5 bases for J; bases not matched to a gene: 7. The germline V gene has CDR1 DFQATT and CDR2 SNEGSKA (reference sequence). Hyperthyroidism had been newly diagnosed in patients aged 18 to 65, and its duration was under 2 months. Fresh peripheral blood, around 9.2 ml of it, supplied the PBMCs. The sequence came from a woman in her forties with Graves' hyperthyroidism that later progressed to Graves' ophthalmopathy. This chain links TRBV20-1 with TRBJ1-4; 8 bases match TRBD1. The specimen was blood. CDR3: CSAYHRGINEKLFF. The DNA for the CDR3 is TGCAGTGCTTACCACAGGGGGATAAATGAAAAACTGTTTTTT.